This TCR beta chain was observed in a study of T cells after yellow fever vaccination. As for the study in general: Some fractions had low cell numbers, and these were prepared with SMART-Seq v4 Ultra Low Input. Study-wide points: Abundant clonotypes (contaminants from the bulk population) could be present in FACS-sorted repertoires. The secondary response peaked faster, at day 5 versus 15, but was weaker. Reappearing after the booster were most of the clones from primary vaccination (roughly 96% CD4, approximately 88% CD8).

TCRdb analysed the 5' RACE reads with MiXCR anew, one entry per CDR3 protein. The data contain just under 600,000 distinct CDR3 sequences, 13% of them seen just once; the ten biggest clones take up about 14%. Trimming shortened V by 4 bases and J by 7 bases, and 23 bases separated the two germline ends. The germline CDR1 and CDR2 sequences are SGHNT and YYREEE (reference sequence). CDR3 length: 17 residues. This clonotype appeared a few times. Its target is not known. The specimen was PBMCs, collected on the day of the yellow fever booster vaccination. This sequence joins TRBV5-4 and TRBJ2-2; D is perhaps TRBD2 (5 bases). The receptor was derived from a man aged 25-45 years who received the YFV17D yellow fever vaccine. The CDR3, as DNA: TGTGCCAGCAGCCCCGGCGGCGCCCGGGGTCTGGGCGGGGAGCTGTTTTTT. It is translated as CASSPGGARGLGGELFF.